Listed here are 20 T cell receptor beta chains from one sample, sequenced in a study of shared clonotypes between healthy human individuals. Using immunoSEQ multiplex PCR, the repertoire was profiled, and TCRdb retains in-frame clones only, with some absent. Of hundreds of thousands of clones in the sample, approximately 77% were seen once. The sample comprised PBMCs. These receptors all stem from a middle-aged woman in good health. Some clones in this sample may be carry-over from other donors' samples.

Points on this clone: This sequence is one base from a far larger clone and is likely a read error. The J gene is TRBJ1-1, the V gene TRBV29-1; no clear D gene. The CDR3 is 12 residues long. CDR1 is SQVTM, CDR2 ANQGSEA, per germline. The chain's CDR3 is CSVGFGRTGAFF. The DNA for the CDR3 is TGCAGCGTTGGTTTCGGCCGCACTGGAGCTTTCTTT.

The CDR3 spells CASSPPGQNYEQYF. The CDR3 nucleotides are TGTGCCAGCAGCCCCCCGGGACAGAACTACGAGCAGTACTTC. The chain couples TRBV28 to TRBJ2-7; 7 nucleotides line up with TRBD1. Losses at the gene ends were 6 bases for V and 3 bases for J; bases not matched to a gene: 8. CDR1 is MDHEN and CDR2 is SYDVKM in the germline V gene. The CDR3 is made up of 14 amino acids. Together with reference TRBV28 and TRBJ2-7, the CDR3 gives the full variable domain: DVKVTQSSRYLVKRTGEKVFLECVQDMDHENMFWYRQDPGLGLRLIYFSYDVKMKEKGDIPEGYSVSREKKERFSLILESASTNQTSMYLCASSPPGQNYEQYFGPGTRLTVT.

Turning to this clone: A far larger clone is just one base off, so this is likely a read error. V usage is TRBV5-1 and J usage is TRBJ1-1; D might be TRBD1 (6 bases). The CDR3 loop spans 13 amino acids. V lost 2 bases and J lost 4, with 9 bases in between. Germline loops: CDR1 SGHRS, CDR2 YFSETQ. The CDR3 DNA sequence: TGCGCCAGCAGCTTAGGGGGTGGCACTGAAGCTTTCTTT. It specifies CASSLGGGTEAFF.

V gene TRBV6-5 combines with J gene TRBJ2-3, with D possibly matching TRBD2 (6 bases). CDR1 is MNHEY and CDR2 is SVGAGI in the germline V gene. The length of the CDR3 is 13 residues. The ends were cut back, 4 bases at V and 6 bases at J, with 11 bases in the middle. This chain's CDR3 is CASSWGVGDTQYF. Here the CDR3 DNA reads TGTGCCAGCAGTTGGGGGGTCGGCGATACGCAGTATTTT.

A remark on this clone: This likely came from a read error, as a far larger clone is one base away. Other DNA sequences of this sample code for an identical CDR3. The chain carries TRBV29-1 and TRBJ2-2; 9 bases line up with TRBD1. This CDR3 has 14 residues. Germline-derived CDR1 and CDR2 are SQVTM and ANQGSEA. The chain's CDR3 is CSVGTGVATGELFF. The CDR3 coding sequence is TGCAGCGTTGGGACAGGGGTGGCCACCGGGGAGCTGTTCTTT.

The J gene is TRBJ2-5, the V gene TRBV7-2; TRBD2 matches at 9 bases. The CDR3 is 15 residues long. Germline values: CDR1 SGHTA, CDR2 FQGNSA. V was clipped by 8 bases and J by 2 bases; unmatched bases: 9. CDR3 nucleotide sequence: TGTGCCAGCGGATCTCAAGCGGGAGGTCAAGAGACCCAGTACTTC. The encoded protein is CASGSQAGGQETQYF.

The V and J genes are TRBV7-9 and TRBJ2-7; D remains ambiguous. In germline, CDR1 is SEHNR, CDR2 FQNEAQ (reference sequence). The CDR3 contains 15 residues. Trimming shortened V by 5 bases and J by 9 bases, and 23 bases separated the two germline ends. CDR3 nucleotide sequence: TGTGCCAGCAGCCGCGAGTTGGGCTTACGACGGCGGCAGTACTTC. Translating it yields CASSRELGLRRRQYF.

This CDR3 reads CSLATSGSDEQYF. As DNA, the CDR3 is TGCAGCCTAGCAACTAGCGGGAGCGACGAGCAGTACTTC. V and J are TRBV29-1 and TRBJ2-7; 11 nucleotides agree with TRBD2. In germline, CDR1 is SQVTM, CDR2 ANQGSEA. This CDR3 has 13 amino acids. Trimming cost V 8 bases and J 5 bases; bases outside gene matches: 8.

This clone turned up a few times. The CDR3 sequence: CASSLRGWVHQETQYF. The CDR3 DNA reads as TGTGCCAGCAGCCTTAGGGGTTGGGTTCACCAAGAGACCCAGTACTTC. The gene calls are TRBV9 and TRBJ2-5, with D tentatively TRBD1 (5 bases). V lost 4 bases and J lost 0, with 16 bases in between. This CDR3 has 16 residues. From germline, CDR1 is SGDLS and CDR2 YYNGEE.

The chain couples TRBV2 to TRBJ1-5; D unclear. V was shortened by 6 bases and J by 4 bases, with 16 bases between the two germline ends. CDR3 size: 15 residues. Germline assignment: CDR1 SNHLY and CDR2 FYNNEI. The CDR3 nucleotides are TGTGCCAGCAGCAAAGAGTTAGCTGGAAATCAGCCCCAGCATTTT. Amino acid sequence: CASSKELAGNQPQHF.

This clone appeared once. The same CDR3 also results from other DNA sequences found in this sample. J is TRBJ2-1 and V is TRBV28; a weak D match, TRBD2 (7 bases). The germline gives CDR1 MDHEN, CDR2 SYDVKM. V shed 2 bases and J shed 4 bases, with 12 bases lying between them. The CDR3 is made up of 15 amino acids. The CDR3 bases are TGTGCCAGCAGTTTACGTAGGGGGGGATACAATGAGCAGTTCTTC. It codes for CASSLRRGGYNEQFF.

The rearrangement joins TRBV11-2 to TRBJ1-2, with unresolved D. The CDR3 runs 13 residues. V lost 2 bases, J lost 8 bases, and 12 bases lay in between. CDR1 is SGHAT and CDR2 is FQNNGV in the germline V gene. CDR3 residues: CASSLLTYGGYTF. CDR3 DNA sequence: TGTGCCAGCAGCTTACTAACCTATGGCGGCTACACCTTC.

This chain links TRBV5-6 with TRBJ2-1, with 9 bases matching TRBD2. J gave up 2 bases and V 4 bases, and 7 bases lay outside the gene matches. Germline CDR1 is SGHDT and CDR2 is YYEEEE. This CDR3 contains 16 residues. The CDR3 is CASSLPGLAPYNEQFF. The CDR3 nucleotides read TGTGCCAGCAGCCTACCGGGACTAGCACCCTACAATGAGCAGTTCTTC.

The V gene is TRBV11-1, the J gene TRBJ2-3; no reliable D call. V gave up 3 bases and J gave up 8 bases, with 18 bases separating them. CDR1 is SGHAT, CDR2 FQDESV, per germline (reference sequence). This CDR3 has 15 amino acids. This CDR3 reads CASSFSRSYGVTQYF. In DNA, the CDR3 is TGTGCCAGCAGCTTCTCCCGTTCTTATGGGGTTACGCAGTATTTT.

The V and J genes are TRBV28 and TRBJ2-7, with 7 bases lining up with TRBD1. V shed 2 bases, J shed 0 bases, and the junction held 10 bases outside the gene matches. This CDR3 contains 17 residues. CDR1 is MDHEN, CDR2 SYDVKM, per germline. CDR3 bases: TGTGCCAGCAGTTTAGCCTACAGGGGCGCCCCCTCCTACGAGCAGTACTTC. This encodes CASSLAYRGAPSYEQYF. The full variable domain, with the rest looked up from reference TRBV28 and TRBJ2-7, is DVKVTQSSRYLVKRTGEKVFLECVQDMDHENMFWYRQDPGLGLRLIYFSYDVKMKEKGDIPEGYSVSREKKERFSLILESASTNQTSMYLCASSLAYRGAPSYEQYFGPGTRLTVT.

This chain joins TRBV6-5 and TRBJ2-7; 10 bases are a match to TRBD2. Per the germline V gene, CDR1 is MNHEY and CDR2 is SVGAGI. V trimming: 2 bases; J trimming: 5 bases; junction bases outside the gene matches: 9. The CDR3 spans 16 residues. This chain's CDR3 is CASSYLAGAPGNEQYF. CDR3 in DNA: TGTGCCAGCAGTTACCTAGCGGGAGCGCCAGGGAACGAGCAGTACTTC.

CDR3 sequence reads: CASSLALPSGRGELFF. The CDR3 region has the DNA TGTGCCAGCAGCTTAGCGCTTCCTAGCGGGAGAGGGGAGCTGTTTTTT. The chain uses TRBV7-6 and TRBJ2-2; 10 bases map to TRBD2. Germline CDR1 is SGHVS and CDR2 is FNYEAQ. The CDR3 is made up of 16 amino acids. V was pared by 0 bases and J by 8 bases, with 6 bases of the junction left unmatched.

This clone appeared a single time. This chain joins TRBV5-1 and TRBJ2-7, with 10 bases lining up with TRBD1. Trimming cost V 2 bases and J 6 bases; bases outside gene matches: 8. The CDR3 covers 15 residues. Germline lookup yields CDR1 SGHRS and CDR2 YFSETQ. DNA of the CDR3: TGCGCCAGCAGCTTCACGACAGGGGGCTTTGCCGAGCAGTACTTC. Translating gives CASSFTTGGFAEQYF. Full variable domain (missing parts from reference TRBV5-1 and TRBJ2-7): KAGVTQTPRYLIKTRGQQVTLSCSPISGHRSVSWYQQTPGQGLQFLFEYFSETQRNKGNFPGRFSGRQFSNSRSEMNVSTLELGDSALYLCASSFTTGGFAEQYFGPGTRLTVT.

In the case of this clone: This CDR3 is missing its conserved last phenylalanine or tryptophan, likely due to a read error. The genes are TRBV29-1 and TRBJ1-1; no firm D call. Trimming cost V 4 bases and J 1 base, with 13 bases left between them. The length of the CDR3 is 14 residues. Germline values: CDR1 SQVTM, CDR2 ANQGSEA. The CDR3 protein is CSVGGRLANTEAFS. CDR3 sequence (DNA): TGCAGCGTTGGGGGTAGGTTGGCGAACACTGAAGCTTTCTCT.

The rearrangement uses TRBV29-1 and TRBJ2-7; 13 bases are shared with TRBD2. CDR3 length equals 15 residues. The ends lost 6 bases at V and 4 bases at J; junction bases unmatched: 9. Germline V lookup: CDR1 SQVTM, CDR2 ANQGSEA. The CDR3 loop is CSVEGLAGSGYEQYF. The CDR3 nucleotides read TGCAGCGTCGAGGGACTAGCGGGATCTGGATACGAGCAGTACTTC.